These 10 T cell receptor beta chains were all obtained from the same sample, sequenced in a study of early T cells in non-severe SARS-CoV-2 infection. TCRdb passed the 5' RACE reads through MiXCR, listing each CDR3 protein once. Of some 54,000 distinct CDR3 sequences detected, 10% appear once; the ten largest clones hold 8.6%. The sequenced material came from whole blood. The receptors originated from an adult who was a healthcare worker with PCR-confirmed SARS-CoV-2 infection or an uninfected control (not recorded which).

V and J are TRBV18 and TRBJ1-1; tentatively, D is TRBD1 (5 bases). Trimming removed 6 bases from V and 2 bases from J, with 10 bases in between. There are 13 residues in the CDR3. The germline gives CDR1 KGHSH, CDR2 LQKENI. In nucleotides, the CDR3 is TGTGCCAGCTCTCGGGACGTTAACACTGAAGCTTTCTTT. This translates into CASSRDVNTEAFF. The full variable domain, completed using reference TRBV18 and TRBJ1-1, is NAGVMQNPRHLVRRRGQEARLRCSPMKGHSHVYWYRQLPEEGLKFMVYLQKENIIDESGMPKERFSAEFPKEGPSILRIQQVVRGDSAAYFCASSRDVNTEAFFGQGTRLTVV.

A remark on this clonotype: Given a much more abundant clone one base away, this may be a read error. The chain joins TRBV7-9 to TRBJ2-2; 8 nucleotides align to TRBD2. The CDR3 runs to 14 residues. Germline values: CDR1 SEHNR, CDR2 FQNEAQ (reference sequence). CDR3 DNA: TGTGTCAGCAGCGCCAGCGGGGGCACCGGGGAGCTGTTTTTT. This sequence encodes CVSSASGGTGELFF.

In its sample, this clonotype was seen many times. The CDR3 DNA is TGCAGCGTTGTGCCGGACAGGGGAACGGATACGCAGTATTTT. Amino acids: CSVVPDRGTDTQYF. V usage is TRBV29-1 and J usage is TRBJ2-3; 9 bases are a match to TRBD1. V lost 4 bases to trimming and J lost 6 bases; unmatched junction nucleotides: 8. CDR3 length equals 14 residues. CDR1 is SQVTM and CDR2 is ANQGSEA in the germline V gene.

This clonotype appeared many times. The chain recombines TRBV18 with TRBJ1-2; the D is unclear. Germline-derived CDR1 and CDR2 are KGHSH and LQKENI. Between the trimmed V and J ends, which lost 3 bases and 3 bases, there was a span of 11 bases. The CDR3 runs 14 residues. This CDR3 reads CASSPDGSYYGYTF. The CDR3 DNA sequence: TGTGCCAGCTCACCCGACGGGAGCTACTATGGCTACACCTTC.

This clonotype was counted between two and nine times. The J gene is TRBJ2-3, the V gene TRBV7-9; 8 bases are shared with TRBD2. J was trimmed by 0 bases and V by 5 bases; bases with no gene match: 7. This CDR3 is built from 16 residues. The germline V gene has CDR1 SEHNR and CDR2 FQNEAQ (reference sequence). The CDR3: CASSRSGNPSTDTQYF. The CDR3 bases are TGTGCCAGCAGCCGTAGCGGGAATCCTAGCACAGATACGCAGTATTTT.

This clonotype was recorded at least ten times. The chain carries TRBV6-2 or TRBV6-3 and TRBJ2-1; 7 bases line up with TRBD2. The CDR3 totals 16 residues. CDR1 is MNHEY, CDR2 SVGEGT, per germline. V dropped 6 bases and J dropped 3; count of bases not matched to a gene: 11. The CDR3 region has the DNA TGTGCCAGCAGCCCCCTCCTAGCGGCCTACTACAATGAGCAGTTCTTC. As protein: CASSPLLAAYYNEQFF.

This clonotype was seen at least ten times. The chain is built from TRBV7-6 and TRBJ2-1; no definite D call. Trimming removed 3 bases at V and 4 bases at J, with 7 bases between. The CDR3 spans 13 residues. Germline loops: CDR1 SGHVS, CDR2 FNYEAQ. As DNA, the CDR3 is TGTGCCAGCAGCTTCGACGGGTACAATGAGCAGTTCTTC. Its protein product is CASSFDGYNEQFF.

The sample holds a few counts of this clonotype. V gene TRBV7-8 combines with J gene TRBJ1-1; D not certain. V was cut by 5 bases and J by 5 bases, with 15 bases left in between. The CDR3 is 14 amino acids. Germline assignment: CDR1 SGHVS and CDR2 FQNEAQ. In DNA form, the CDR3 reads TGTGCCAGCAGCCAATCGGGAGGCAGGACTGAAGCTTTCTTT. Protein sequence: CASSQSGGRTEAFF.

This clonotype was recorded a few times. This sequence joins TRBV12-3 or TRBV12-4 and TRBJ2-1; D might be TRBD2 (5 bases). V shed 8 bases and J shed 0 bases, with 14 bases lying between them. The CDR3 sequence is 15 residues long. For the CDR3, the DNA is TGTGCCAGCGCCCAGATAAGCGGCTCCTACAATGAGCAGTTCTTC. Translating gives CASAQISGSYNEQFF.

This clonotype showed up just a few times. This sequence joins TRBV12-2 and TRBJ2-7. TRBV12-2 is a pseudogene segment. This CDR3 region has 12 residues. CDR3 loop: CASRLVNHEQYF. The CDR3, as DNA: TGTGCAAGTCGCTTAGTCAACCACGAGCAGTACTTC.